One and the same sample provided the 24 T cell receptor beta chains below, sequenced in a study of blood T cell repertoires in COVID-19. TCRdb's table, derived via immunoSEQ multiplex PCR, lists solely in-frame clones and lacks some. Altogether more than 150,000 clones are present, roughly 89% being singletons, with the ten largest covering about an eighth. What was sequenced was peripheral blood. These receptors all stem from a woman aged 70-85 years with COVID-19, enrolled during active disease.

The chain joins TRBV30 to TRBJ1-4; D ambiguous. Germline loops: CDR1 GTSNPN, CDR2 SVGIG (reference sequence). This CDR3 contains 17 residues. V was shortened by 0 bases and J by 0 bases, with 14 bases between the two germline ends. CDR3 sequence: CAWSVMLAMATNEKLFF. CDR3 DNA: TGTGCCTGGAGTGTAATGCTGGCAATGGCAACTAATGAAAAACTGTTTTTT.

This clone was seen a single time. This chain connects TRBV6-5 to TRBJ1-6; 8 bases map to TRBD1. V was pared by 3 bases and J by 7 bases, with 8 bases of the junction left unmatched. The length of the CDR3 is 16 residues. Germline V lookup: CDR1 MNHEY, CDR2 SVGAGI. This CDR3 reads CASSYPRTGQNSPLHF. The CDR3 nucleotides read TGTGCCAGCAGTTATCCTCGGACAGGGCAGAATTCACCCCTCCACTTT.

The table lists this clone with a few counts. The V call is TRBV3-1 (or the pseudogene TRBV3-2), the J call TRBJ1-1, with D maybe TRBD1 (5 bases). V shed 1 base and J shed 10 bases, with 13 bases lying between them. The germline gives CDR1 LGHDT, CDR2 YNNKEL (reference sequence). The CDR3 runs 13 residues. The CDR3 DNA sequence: TGTGCCAGCAGCCAAGTCACAGGCGCGGTAGCTTTCTTT. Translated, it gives CASSQVTGAVAFF.

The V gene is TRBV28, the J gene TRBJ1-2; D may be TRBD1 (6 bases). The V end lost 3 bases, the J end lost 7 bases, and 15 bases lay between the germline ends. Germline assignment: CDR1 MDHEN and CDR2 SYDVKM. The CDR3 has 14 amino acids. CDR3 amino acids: CASSFSRGRSGYTF. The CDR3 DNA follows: TGTGCCAGCAGTTTCAGCAGGGGACGGTCTGGCTACACCTTC.

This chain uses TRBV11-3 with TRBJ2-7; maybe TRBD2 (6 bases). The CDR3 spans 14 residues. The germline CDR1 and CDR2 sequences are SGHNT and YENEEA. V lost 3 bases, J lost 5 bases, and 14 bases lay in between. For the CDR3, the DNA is TGTGCCAGCAGCTTTGATGGTTCGGGGGACGAGCAGTACTTC. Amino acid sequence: CASSFDGSGDEQYF.

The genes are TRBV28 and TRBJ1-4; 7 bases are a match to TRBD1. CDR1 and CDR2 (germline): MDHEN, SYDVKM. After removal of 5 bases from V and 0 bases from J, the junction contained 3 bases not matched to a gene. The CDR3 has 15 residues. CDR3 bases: TGTGCCAGCAGTCTCGGACAGGCAACTAATGAAAAACTGTTTTTT. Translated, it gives CASSLGQATNEKLFF.

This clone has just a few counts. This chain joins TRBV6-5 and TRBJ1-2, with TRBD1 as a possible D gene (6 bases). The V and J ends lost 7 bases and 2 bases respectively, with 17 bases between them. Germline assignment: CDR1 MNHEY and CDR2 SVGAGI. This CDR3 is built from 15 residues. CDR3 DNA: TGTGCCAGCAACGAACAGGGATTCCCAAACTATGGCTACACCTTC. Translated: CASNEQGFPNYGYTF.

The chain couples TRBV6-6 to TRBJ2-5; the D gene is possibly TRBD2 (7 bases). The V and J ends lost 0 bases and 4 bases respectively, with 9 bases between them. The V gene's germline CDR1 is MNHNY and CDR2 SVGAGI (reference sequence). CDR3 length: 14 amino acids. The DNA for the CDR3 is TGTGCCAGCAGTTACTCGAGGGGGGGAGAGACCCAGTACTTC. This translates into CASSYSRGGETQYF.

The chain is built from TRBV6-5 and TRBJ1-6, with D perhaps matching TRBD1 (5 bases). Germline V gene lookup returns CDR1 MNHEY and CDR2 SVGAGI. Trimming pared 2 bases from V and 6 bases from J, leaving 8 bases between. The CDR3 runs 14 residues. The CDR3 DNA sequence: TGTGCCAGCAGTTACCAGGGCGCTAATTCACCCCTCCACTTT. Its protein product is CASSYQGANSPLHF.

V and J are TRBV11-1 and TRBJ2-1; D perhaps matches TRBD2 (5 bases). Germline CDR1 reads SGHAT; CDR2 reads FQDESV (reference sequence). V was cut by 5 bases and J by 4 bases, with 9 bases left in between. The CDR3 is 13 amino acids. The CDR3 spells CASSAQRYNEQFF. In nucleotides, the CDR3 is TGTGCCAGCAGCGCCCAGCGGTACAATGAGCAGTTCTTC.

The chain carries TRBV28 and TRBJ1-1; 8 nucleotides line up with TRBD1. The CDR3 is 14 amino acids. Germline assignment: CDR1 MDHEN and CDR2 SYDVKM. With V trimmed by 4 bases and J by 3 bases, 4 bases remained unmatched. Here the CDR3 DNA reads TGTGCCAGCAGTTCTGGACAGGGATACACTGAAGCTTTCTTT. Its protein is CASSSGQGYTEAFF.

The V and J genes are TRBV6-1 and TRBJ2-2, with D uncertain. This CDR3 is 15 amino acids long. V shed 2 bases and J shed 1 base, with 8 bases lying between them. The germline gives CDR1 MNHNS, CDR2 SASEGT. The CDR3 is CASSERRQNTGELFF. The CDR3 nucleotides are TGTGCCAGCAGTGAAAGGCGGCAGAACACCGGGGAGCTGTTTTTT.

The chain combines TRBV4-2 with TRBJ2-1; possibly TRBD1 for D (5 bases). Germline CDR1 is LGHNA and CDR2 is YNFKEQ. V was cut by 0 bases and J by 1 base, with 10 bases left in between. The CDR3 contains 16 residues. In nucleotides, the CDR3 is TGTGCCAGCAGCCAAGAAACAGGCTCTTCCTACAATGAGCAGTTCTTC. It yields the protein CASSQETGSSYNEQFF.

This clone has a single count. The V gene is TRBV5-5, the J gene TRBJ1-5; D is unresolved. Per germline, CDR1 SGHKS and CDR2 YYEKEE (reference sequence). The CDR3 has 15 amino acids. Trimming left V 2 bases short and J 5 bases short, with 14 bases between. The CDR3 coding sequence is TGTGCCAGCAGCTTTTTGGTAGATTCGGATCAGCCCCAGCATTTT. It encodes CASSFLVDSDQPQHF. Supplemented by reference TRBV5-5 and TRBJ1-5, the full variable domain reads DAGVTQSPTHLIKTRGQQVTLRCSPISGHKSVSWYQQVLGQGPQFIFQYYEKEERGRGNFPDRFSARQFPNYSSELNVNALLLGDSALYLCASSFLVDSDQPQHFGDGTRLSIL.

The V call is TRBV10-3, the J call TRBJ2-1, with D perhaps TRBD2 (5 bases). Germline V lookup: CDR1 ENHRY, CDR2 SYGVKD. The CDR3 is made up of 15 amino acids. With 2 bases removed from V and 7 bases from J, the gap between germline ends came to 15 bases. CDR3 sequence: CAISEKETTRNEQFF. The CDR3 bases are TGTGCCATCAGTGAGAAAGAGACTACTAGGAATGAGCAGTTCTTC.

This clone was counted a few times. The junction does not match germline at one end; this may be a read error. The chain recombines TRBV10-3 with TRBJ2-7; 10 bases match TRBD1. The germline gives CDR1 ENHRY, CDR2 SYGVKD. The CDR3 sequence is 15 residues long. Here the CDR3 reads CAISESIESRGTGDF. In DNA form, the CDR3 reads TGTGCCATCAGTGAGTCGATTGAGTCTCGGGGGACAGGGGACTTC.

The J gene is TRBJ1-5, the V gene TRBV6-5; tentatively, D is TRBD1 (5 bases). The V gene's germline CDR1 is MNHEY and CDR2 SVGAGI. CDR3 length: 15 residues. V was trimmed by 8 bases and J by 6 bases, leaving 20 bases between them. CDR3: CASLNNWQGGQPQHF. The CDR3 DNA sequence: TGTGCCAGCCTAAACAACTGGCAGGGAGGTCAGCCCCAGCATTTT.

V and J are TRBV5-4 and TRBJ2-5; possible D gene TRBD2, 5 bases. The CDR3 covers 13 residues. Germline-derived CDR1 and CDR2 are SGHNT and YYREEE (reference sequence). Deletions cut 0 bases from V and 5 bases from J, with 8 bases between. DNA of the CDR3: TGTGCCAGCAGCTTGGACCCGGGGGAGACCCAGTACTTC. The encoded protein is CASSLDPGETQYF. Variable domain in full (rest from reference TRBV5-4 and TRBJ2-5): ETGVTQSPTHLIKTRGQQVTLRCSSQSGHNTVSWYQQALGQGPQFIFQYYREEENGRGNFPPRFSGLQFPNYSSELNVNALELDDSALYLCASSLDPGETQYFGPGTRLLVL.

The CDR3 DNA sequence: TGCGCCAGCAGCCGACGACAGGGGGCTGGCACAGATACGCAGTATTTT. Translating it yields CASSRRQGAGTDTQYF. The chain has TRBV5-1 and TRBJ2-3; TRBD1 agrees at 10 bases. The germline CDR1 and CDR2 sequences are SGHRS and YFSETQ. V trimming: 4 bases; J trimming: 1 base; junction bases outside the gene matches: 6. The CDR3 length is 16 residues. Complete variable domain (other parts from reference TRBV5-1 and TRBJ2-3): KAGVTQTPRYLIKTRGQQVTLSCSPISGHRSVSWYQQTPGQGLQFLFEYFSETQRNKGNFPGRFSGRQFSNSRSEMNVSTLELGDSALYLCASSRRQGAGTDTQYFGPGTRLTVL.

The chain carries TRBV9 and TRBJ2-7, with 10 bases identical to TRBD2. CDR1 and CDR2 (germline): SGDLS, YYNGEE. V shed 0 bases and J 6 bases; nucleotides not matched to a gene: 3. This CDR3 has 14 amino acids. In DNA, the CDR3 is TGTGCCAGCAGCGTAGGCCTAGCGGGAGTCGAGCAGTACTTC. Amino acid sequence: CASSVGLAGVEQYF.

The CDR3 region is CTSSQDREDEQYF. The CDR3 DNA sequence: TGCACCAGCAGCCAAGATCGGGAAGACGAGCAGTACTTC. The gene calls are TRBV1 and TRBJ2-7; no DNA check was done on the table's D call, TRBD2. TRBV1 is termed a pseudogene. The CDR3 has 13 residues.

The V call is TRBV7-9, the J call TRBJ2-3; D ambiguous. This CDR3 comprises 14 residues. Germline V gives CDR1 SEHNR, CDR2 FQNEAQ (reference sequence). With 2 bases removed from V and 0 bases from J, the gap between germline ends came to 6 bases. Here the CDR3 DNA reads TGTGCCAGCAGCTTATCTACTAGCACAGATACGCAGTATTTT. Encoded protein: CASSLSTSTDTQYF. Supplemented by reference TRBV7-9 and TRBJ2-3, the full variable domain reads DTGVSQNPRHKITKRGQNVTFRCDPISEHNRLYWYRQTLGQGPEFLTYFQNEAQLEKSRLLSDRFSAERPKGSFSTLEIQRTEQGDSAMYLCASSLSTSTDTQYFGPGTRLTVL.

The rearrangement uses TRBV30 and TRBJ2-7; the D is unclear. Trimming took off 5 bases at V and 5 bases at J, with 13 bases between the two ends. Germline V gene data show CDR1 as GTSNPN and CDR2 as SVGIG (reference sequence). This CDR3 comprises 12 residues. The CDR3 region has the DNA TGTGCCTGGGGCTCCGGGTGGGACGAGCAGTACTTC. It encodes CAWGSGWDEQYF. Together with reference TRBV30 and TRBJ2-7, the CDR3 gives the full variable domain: SQTIHQWPATLVQPVGSPLSLECTVEGTSNPNLYWYRQAAGRGLQLLFYSVGIGQISSEVPQNLSASRPQDRQFILSSKKLLLSDSGFYLCAWGSGWDEQYFGPGTRLTVT.

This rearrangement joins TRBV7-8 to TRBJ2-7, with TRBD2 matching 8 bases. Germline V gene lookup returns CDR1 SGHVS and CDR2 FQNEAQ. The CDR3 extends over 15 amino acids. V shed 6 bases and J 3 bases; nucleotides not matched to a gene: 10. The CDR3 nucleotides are TGTGCCAGCAGAGTCTCAGCGGGAGTTGGCTACGAGCAGTACTTC. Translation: CASRVSAGVGYEQYF.